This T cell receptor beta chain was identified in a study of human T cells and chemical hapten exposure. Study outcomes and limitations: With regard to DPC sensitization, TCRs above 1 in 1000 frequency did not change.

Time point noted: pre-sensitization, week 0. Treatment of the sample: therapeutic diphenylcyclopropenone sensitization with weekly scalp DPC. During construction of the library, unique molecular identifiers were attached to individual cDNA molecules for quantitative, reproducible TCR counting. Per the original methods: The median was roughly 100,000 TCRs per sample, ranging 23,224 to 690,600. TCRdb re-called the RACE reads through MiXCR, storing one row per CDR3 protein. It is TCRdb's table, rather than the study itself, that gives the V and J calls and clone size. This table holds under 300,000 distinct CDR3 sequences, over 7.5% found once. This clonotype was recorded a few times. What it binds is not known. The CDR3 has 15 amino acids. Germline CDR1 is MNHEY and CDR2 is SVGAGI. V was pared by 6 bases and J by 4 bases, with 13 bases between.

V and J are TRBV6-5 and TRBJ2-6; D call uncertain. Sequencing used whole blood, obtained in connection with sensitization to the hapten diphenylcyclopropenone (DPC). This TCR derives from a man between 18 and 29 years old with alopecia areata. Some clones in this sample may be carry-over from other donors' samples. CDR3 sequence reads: CASSSAALGANVLTF. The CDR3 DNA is TGTGCCAGCAGCTCGGCCGCGTTAGGGGCCAACGTCCTGACTTTC.